The sequence of this TCR beta chain was determined in a study of response to subunit inactivated influenza vaccine listed by TCRdb under 2018. At the level of the whole study: To follow how T cells responded to a trivalent subunit inactivated influenza vaccine, the researchers relied on deep quantitative profiling of the T cell receptor repertoire. What the research found in general, with its limitations: According to the authors, only a limited number of new T cells may be recruited by each seasonal influenza vaccination.

Worth noting for this clonotype: This clone's antigen is unknown. Base qualities are not recorded, but no much larger clone differs from it by a single base.

CDR1 and CDR2 are drawn from the germline V gene: LGHNA, YNFKEQ. The germline ends are 15 bases apart after V is trimmed by 0 bases and J by 3 bases. From the cysteine through the phenylalanine, the CDR3 covers 16 amino acids. The only DNA kept is the CDR3, 48 bases in frame from the first base. The library was made by RT-PCR. Instrument used: Illumina HiSeq 2500. TCRdb reprocessing: public reads trimmed at Q25 with fastp, clones called with MiXCR, in-frame beta chains kept. Every distinct CDR3 protein forms one entry, paired with its most common genes and DNA. In this sample the table shows 450,000 to 550,000 distinct CDR3 sequences, 25% of which occur a single time. The ten largest make up approximately 2% of the sample.

This sample comprised CD4+ T cells sorted from PBMCs, obtained roughly 5 days after vaccination. The chain links TRBV4-2 with TRBJ2-7; the D gene is possibly TRBD1 or TRBD2, each agreeing over 6 bases. The sequence derives from a man aged 45 to 65 who received an inactivated influenza vaccine. Donor details come from another sample of the same person, matched by shared clones. The DNA is as follows: TGTGCCAGCAGCCAAGATCTGGGCAGGGGAGGCTACGAGCAGTACTTC. Protein translation: CASSQDLGRGGYEQYF.